Ten or more counts support the clone carrying this TCR beta chain. Antigen specificity is unknown. TCRdb reanalysed the 5' RACE reads using MiXCR and keeps one entry per CDR3 protein. The sample holds fewer than 150,000 distinct CDR3 sequences, approximately 7.7% seen once. The germline V gene has CDR1 SGHTA and CDR2 FQGNSA. CDR3 length equals 14 residues. Unmatched junction bases numbered 5, after V lost 3 bases and J lost 8 bases. The sample originates from a study of T cells after yellow fever vaccination. Study background: The authors prepared low-cell-number fractions using SMART-Seq v4 Ultra Low Input. Overall study findings and caveats: Post-booster reappearance was seen for most primary-vaccination clones (around 96% CD4, around 90% CD8). Faster peaking, at day 5 versus 15, marked a secondary response that was weaker.

This TCR derives from a man in his thirties or forties who received the YFV17D yellow fever vaccine. The rearrangement uses TRBV7-2 and TRBJ2-7; 12 positions match TRBD2. Sequencing used CD4+ T cells sorted from PBMCs, obtained 5 days after the yellow fever booster vaccination. The CDR3 region is CASSFSSGRAQQYF. The CDR3 DNA sequence: TGTGCCAGCAGCTTTTCTAGCGGGAGGGCCCAGCAGTACTTC.